The present entry profiles one T cell receptor beta chain with its context. Its antigen is as yet unknown. The junction and the germline gene differ at one end; a read error may be behind it. This record comes from a study of tumor-infiltrating lymphocytes in primary liver carcinoma. Study-level information: The patients, men and women alike, were aged 30 to 69 years.

Researchers generated TCR beta cDNA from roughly 520 ng of total RNA, relying on a constant-region primer. Slightly modified ARM-PCR, run as three nested multiplex PCR rounds, produced the TCR beta libraries. Researchers ran the first two PCR rounds for roughly 11 cycles each with TRBV1-TRBV30 forward primers and a C-beta reverse primer. TCRdb ran MiXCR on the multiplex PCR reads and lists one entry per CDR3 protein. The top ten hold 6% to 8.5% of the sample, which has some 200,000 distinct CDR3 sequences, 65% seen once. They got blood RNA out of unsorted whole blood and also pulled out germline DNA. Study observations and caveats: Unsorted bulk processing meant the study did not compare CD4+ and CD8+ repertoires. Blood's top-250-clone fraction was significantly lower than that of tumors (p = 0.039). Tumor region pairs shared more overlap than did tumor-adjacent and tumor-blood pairs.

This CDR3 contains 16 residues. The germline V gene encodes CDR1 SGHAT and CDR2 FQNNGV. The source is a woman aged 60-75 years with primary liver carcinoma and hepatitis B virus infection. Material: peripheral blood. The V gene is TRBV11-2, the J gene TRBJ2-1, with D uncertain. CDR3 in amino acids: CVSSLGWHLLGDEQFF. The CDR3 bases are TGTGTCAGCAGTTTAGGTTGGCACCTGCTGGGCGATGAGCAGTTCTTC.